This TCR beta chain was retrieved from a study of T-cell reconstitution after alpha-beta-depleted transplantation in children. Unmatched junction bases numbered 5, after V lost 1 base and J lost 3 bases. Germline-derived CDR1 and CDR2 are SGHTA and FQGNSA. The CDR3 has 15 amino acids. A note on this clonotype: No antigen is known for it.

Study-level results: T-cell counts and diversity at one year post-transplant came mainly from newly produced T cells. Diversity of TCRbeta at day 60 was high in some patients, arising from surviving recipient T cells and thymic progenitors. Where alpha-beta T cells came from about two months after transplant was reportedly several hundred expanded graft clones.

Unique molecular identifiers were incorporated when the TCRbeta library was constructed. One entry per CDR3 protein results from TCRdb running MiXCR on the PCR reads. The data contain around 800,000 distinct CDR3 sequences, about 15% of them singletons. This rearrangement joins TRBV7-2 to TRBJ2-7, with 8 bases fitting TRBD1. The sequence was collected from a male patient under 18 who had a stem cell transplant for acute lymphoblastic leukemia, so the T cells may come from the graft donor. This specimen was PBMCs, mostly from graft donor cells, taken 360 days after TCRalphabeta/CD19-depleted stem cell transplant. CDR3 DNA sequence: TGTGCCAGCAGCTTAGTCTGGACAGGGATCTACGAGCAGTACTTC. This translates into CASSLVWTGIYEQYF.